This entry lists 30 T cell receptor beta chains sequenced from one sample in a study of blood T cell repertoires in COVID-19. Measured with immunoSEQ multiplex PCR; TCRdb has only the in-frame clones, and not every one. Here the sample spans some 130,000 clones, roughly 91% being singletons. The sample comprised peripheral blood. The receptors derive from a man aged 55 to 70 with COVID-19, enrolled during active disease.

The chain uses TRBV3-1 (or the pseudogene TRBV3-2) and TRBJ2-3; TRBD2 agrees at 9 bases. The CDR3 contains 17 residues. V trimming: 4 bases; J trimming: 2 bases; junction bases outside the gene matches: 10. Looked up from germline, CDR1 is LGHDT and CDR2 is YNNKEL (reference sequence). This CDR3 is CASSRRKTSGSTDTQYF. The DNA of the CDR3 is TGTGCCAGCAGCCGAAGAAAGACTAGCGGATCCACAGATACGCAGTATTTT.

The rearrangement uses TRBV9 and TRBJ2-5; possible D gene TRBD1, 5 bases. Germline values: CDR1 SGDLS, CDR2 YYNGEE. V was pared by 1 base and J by 6 bases, with 16 bases between. The CDR3 totals 15 residues. CDR3 in DNA: TGTGCCAGCAGCGTAAATCAAGGGGCGGAAAAGACCCAGTACTTC. Translated: CASSVNQGAEKTQYF. Complete variable domain (other parts from reference TRBV9 and TRBJ2-5): DSGVTQTPKHLITATGQRVTLRCSPRSGDLSVYWYQQSLDQGLQFLIQYYNGEERAKGNILERFSAQQFPDLHSELNLSSLELGDSALYFCASSVNQGAEKTQYFGPGTRLLVL.

V gene TRBV18 combines with J gene TRBJ1-1, with unresolved D. Per germline, CDR1 KGHSH and CDR2 LQKENI. The ends were cut back, 0 bases at V and 0 bases at J, with 8 bases in the middle. The CDR3 extends over 15 amino acids. The chain's CDR3 is CASSPPLRMNTEAFF. The CDR3 DNA sequence: TGTGCCAGCTCACCACCGCTGCGCATGAACACTGAAGCTTTCTTT.

The chain recombines TRBV23-1 with TRBJ1-4, with D perhaps matching TRBD1 (6 bases). TRBV23-1 belongs to the ORF category, with a function that is uncertain. The CDR3 is 19 residues long. The ends were cut back, 7 bases at V and 2 bases at J, with 26 bases in the middle. CDR3 residues: CASTSQGWEQGSTNEKLFF. DNA for the CDR3: TGCGCCAGCACCTCTCAGGGATGGGAACAGGGTAGTACTAATGAAAAACTGTTTTTT.

V is TRBV29-1 and J is TRBJ1-1, with D perhaps TRBD1 (6 bases). The CDR3 sequence is 13 residues long. Germline V CDR1 and CDR2: SQVTM, ANQGSEA. The V end was cut by 4 bases, the J end by 1 base, with 10 bases between. CDR3 sequence (DNA): TGCAGCGTTGGATCGACAGGGAACACTGAAGCTTTCTTT. The encoded protein is CSVGSTGNTEAFF.

This chain uses TRBV6-5 with TRBJ1-1, with unresolved D. CDR1 is MNHEY and CDR2 is SVGAGI in the germline V gene. The CDR3 has 13 amino acids. The V gene lost 7 bases and the J gene lost 3 bases, with 12 bases spanning the gap. CDR3 residues: CASTVSWYTEAFF. The CDR3 nucleotides read TGTGCCAGCACGGTTAGTTGGTACACTGAAGCTTTCTTT.

The chain combines TRBV29-1 with TRBJ1-4; no definite D call. The CDR3 loop spans 11 amino acids. The V and J ends lost 7 bases and 6 bases respectively, with 9 bases between them. The germline CDR1 and CDR2 sequences are SQVTM and ANQGSEA. This CDR3 reads CSAARDEKLFF. As DNA, the CDR3 is TGCAGCGCTGCCCGCGATGAAAAACTGTTTTTT.

CDR3 bases: TGTGCCAGTAGTGGTGAACAGGGGGCGTTCAATGAAAAACTGTTTTTT. Residues: CASSGEQGAFNEKLFF. The chain has TRBV19 and TRBJ1-4, with 9 nucleotides matching TRBD1. The CDR3 extends over 16 amino acids. Losses at the gene ends were 5 bases for V and 5 bases for J; bases not matched to a gene: 9. Looked up from germline, CDR1 is LNHDA and CDR2 is SQIVND (reference sequence).

This clone was counted once. The genes are TRBV9 and TRBJ1-1, with 10 positions matching TRBD1. The V and J ends lost 3 bases and 4 bases, in that order; junction bases with no gene match: 6. The CDR3 is 15 amino acids. Germline V gene lookup returns CDR1 SGDLS and CDR2 YYNGEE. CDR3: CASSAPGTGATEAFF. The CDR3, as DNA: TGTGCCAGCAGCGCACCCGGGACAGGGGCCACTGAAGCTTTCTTT.

The chain recombines TRBV4-1 with TRBJ1-2, with D maybe TRBD1 (5 bases). CDR1 and CDR2 (germline): MGHRA, YSYEKL. This CDR3 has 17 residues. Trimming took 3 bases from V and 5 from J, leaving 22 bases between them. CDR3 sequence (DNA): TGCGCCAGCAGCCACGGACTAACCCGGTCGGGGGTTTATGGCTACACCTTC. Translated: CASSHGLTRSGVYGYTF.

V and J are TRBV24-1 and TRBJ1-5; 9 nucleotides line up with TRBD1. V gave up 4 bases and J gave up 3 bases; unmatched junction bases: 6. The V gene's germline CDR1 is KGHDR and CDR2 SFDVKD. The CDR3 length is 16 residues. The CDR3 DNA reads TGTGCCACCAGTGACCCGGGACAGGGAGACAATCAGCCCCAGCATTTT. Its translation is CATSDPGQGDNQPQHF.

This clone appeared a single time. This chain connects TRBV20-1 to TRBJ2-3; no definite D call. The CDR3 is made up of 11 amino acids. Germline V gene lookup returns CDR1 DFQATT and CDR2 SNEGSKA (reference sequence). V lost 3 bases and J lost 6, with 7 bases in between. CDR3 in DNA: TGCAGTGCTAGGGGCTGGGATACGCAGTATTTT. Protein: CSARGWDTQYF.

This clone was detected once. The V gene is TRBV7-9, the J gene TRBJ1-2; 7 bases agree with TRBD1. V lost 5 bases and J lost 0; bases outside the gene matches: 6. The germline V gene has CDR1 SEHNR and CDR2 FQNEAQ (reference sequence). The CDR3 loop spans 15 amino acids. The CDR3 spells CASSHSGTANYGYTF. CDR3 coding DNA: TGTGCCAGCAGCCATTCCGGGACAGCTAACTATGGCTACACCTTC. The full variable domain, in which reference TRBV7-9 and TRBJ1-2 provide the parts outside the CDR3, is DTGVSQNPRHKITKRGQNVTFRCDPISEHNRLYWYRQTLGQGPEFLTYFQNEAQLEKSRLLSDRFSAERPKGSFSTLEIQRTEQGDSAMYLCASSHSGTANYGYTFGSGTRLTVV.

The chain couples TRBV6-5 to TRBJ1-6, with 10 bases lining up with TRBD1. Germline lookup yields CDR1 MNHEY and CDR2 SVGAGI. The CDR3 sequence is 14 residues long. V lost 8 bases, J lost 6 bases, and 4 bases stayed unmatched. The CDR3 DNA sequence: TGTGCCAGCGGCCGGGACAGGGGTAATTCACCCCTCCACTTT. Translated, it gives CASGRDRGNSPLHF.

This chain links TRBV9 with TRBJ2-1; 10 nucleotides align to TRBD1. Trimming removed 7 bases from V and 9 bases from J; junction bases left unmatched: 13. There are 15 residues in the CDR3. Germline loops: CDR1 SGDLS, CDR2 YYNGEE. CDR3 in amino acids: CASGPRDRGGSEQFF. The CDR3 DNA follows: TGTGCCAGCGGCCCACGGGACAGGGGAGGTAGTGAGCAGTTCTTC.

CDR3 nucleotides: TGTGCCAGCAGCCCCCGGGACAGGGGAAACACCATATATTTT. Its translation: CASSPRDRGNTIYF. The chain links TRBV13 to TRBJ1-3; 8 nucleotides align to TRBD1. The length of the CDR3 is 14 residues. After removal of 5 bases from V and 4 bases from J, the junction contained 4 bases not matched to a gene. Germline V gene sequence: CDR1 PRHDT, CDR2 FYEKMQ (reference sequence).

This clone appeared a single time. This rearrangement joins TRBV5-1 to TRBJ2-7; 10 bases agree with TRBD1. CDR1 and CDR2 from the germline V gene are SGHRS and YFSETQ. V shed 4 bases and J 1 base; nucleotides not matched to a gene: 8. The CDR3 sequence is 16 residues long. The CDR3 loop reads CASSPTPGQGSYEQYF. CDR3 nucleotide sequence: TGCGCCAGCAGCCCGACTCCGGGACAGGGGTCCTACGAGCAGTACTTC.

This chain links TRBV28 with TRBJ1-1; TRBD1 is a possible D gene (5 bases). The germline V gene has CDR1 MDHEN and CDR2 SYDVKM. The CDR3 has 14 residues. Trimming pared 2 bases from V and 5 bases from J, leaving 12 bases between. CDR3 in amino acids: CASSLGIGGTEAFF. The DNA for the CDR3 is TGTGCCAGCAGTTTAGGAATTGGGGGGACTGAAGCTTTCTTT. Based on the CDR3 plus reference TRBV28 and TRBJ1-1, the full variable domain is DVKVTQSSRYLVKRTGEKVFLECVQDMDHENMFWYRQDPGLGLRLIYFSYDVKMKEKGDIPEGYSVSREKKERFSLILESASTNQTSMYLCASSLGIGGTEAFFGQGTRLTVV.

This chain joins TRBV9 and TRBJ1-2; D possibly corresponds to TRBD1 (6 bases). CDR3 length equals 14 residues. Per germline, CDR1 SGDLS and CDR2 YYNGEE. Trimming stripped 0 bases from V and 4 bases from J, with 10 bases between. The CDR3 protein is CASSVAGVGYGYTF. CDR3 DNA sequence: TGTGCCAGCAGCGTAGCAGGGGTAGGCTATGGCTACACCTTC. Filled out from reference TRBV9 and TRBJ1-2, the complete variable domain reads DSGVTQTPKHLITATGQRVTLRCSPRSGDLSVYWYQQSLDQGLQFLIQYYNGEERAKGNILERFSAQQFPDLHSELNLSSLELGDSALYFCASSVAGVGYGYTFGSGTRLTVV.

The chain uses TRBV6-4 and TRBJ1-1; 11 bases align to TRBD1. CDR1 MRHNA and CDR2 SNTAGT come from the germline V gene. The CDR3 extends over 15 amino acids. V trimming: 6 bases; J trimming: 5 bases; junction bases outside the gene matches: 8. The CDR3 sequence is CASRRTGGAVTEAFF. CDR3 DNA sequence: TGTGCCAGCAGAAGGACAGGGGGCGCGGTGACTGAAGCTTTCTTT.

The chain has TRBV7-9 and TRBJ1-1, with 7 bases identical to TRBD1. The CDR3 is 14 amino acids. CDR1 is SEHNR and CDR2 is FQNEAQ in the germline V gene (reference sequence). V dropped 3 bases and J dropped 10; count of bases not matched to a gene: 11. CDR3 in DNA: TGTGCCAGCAGCTTTAGTGGGGCAGGGGGACGAGCTTTCTTT. Encoded protein: CASSFSGAGGRAFF.

V is TRBV5-1 and J is TRBJ1-1; D remains ambiguous. The CDR3 is made up of 14 amino acids. The germline CDR1 and CDR2 sequences are SGHRS and YFSETQ. Trimming left V 5 bases short and J 0 bases short, with 11 bases between. The CDR3 DNA is TGCGCCAGCAGAGCAGGTTGGGTGAACACTGAAGCTTTCTTT. Its protein product is CASRAGWVNTEAFF.

This clone has just a few counts. The chain joins TRBV2 to TRBJ1-4, with D unclear. The CDR3 sequence is 19 residues long. V gave up 10 bases and J gave up 0 bases, with 27 bases separating them. CDR1 SNHLY and CDR2 FYNNEI come from the germline V gene. CDR3 region: CATTYSAGDDVATNEKLFF. The DNA of the CDR3 is TGTGCCACAACGTACTCGGCAGGTGATGATGTTGCAACTAATGAAAAACTGTTTTTT. The full variable domain, with the rest looked up from reference TRBV2 and TRBJ1-4, is EPEVTQTPSHQVTQMGQEVILRCVPISNHLYFYWYRQILGQKVEFLVSFYNNEISEKSEIFDDQFSVERPDGSNFTLKIRSTKLEDSAMYFCATTYSAGDDVATNEKLFFGSGTQLSVL.

The chain has TRBV21-1 and TRBJ2-3; the table's D call of TRBD2 was not tested on the DNA. TRBV21-1 is a listed pseudogene. CDR3 length equals 15 residues. CDR3 in DNA: TGTGCCAGCAGCAGGCGGGGGGGTGTGACAGATACGCAGTATTTT. It specifies CASSRRGGVTDTQYF.

The chain combines TRBV28 with TRBJ1-3; D possibly corresponds to TRBD1 (6 bases). Germline values: CDR1 MDHEN, CDR2 SYDVKM. The CDR3 spans 15 residues. The V end was cut by 6 bases, the J end by 4 bases, with 16 bases between. CDR3 DNA: TGTGCCAGCAGATCCTCCGGGACAATGGGAAACACCATATATTTT. Translation: CASRSSGTMGNTIYF. The variable domain in full, completed from reference TRBV28 and TRBJ1-3, reads DVKVTQSSRYLVKRTGEKVFLECVQDMDHENMFWYRQDPGLGLRLIYFSYDVKMKEKGDIPEGYSVSREKKERFSLILESASTNQTSMYLCASRSSGTMGNTIYFGEGSWLTVV.

The rearrangement uses TRBV11-2 and TRBJ1-1; D is perhaps TRBD1 (6 bases). CDR1 is SGHAT, CDR2 FQNNGV, per germline. Trimming stripped 0 bases from V and 0 bases from J, with 14 bases between. The CDR3 runs to 17 residues. In DNA, the CDR3 is TGTGCCAGCAGCTTAGACGGGGGGCGCCGGATGAACACTGAAGCTTTCTTT. Translation gives CASSLDGGRRMNTEAFF.

The rearrangement joins TRBV18 to TRBJ1-6; 9 nucleotides agree with TRBD1. The ends lost 3 bases at V and 7 bases at J; junction bases unmatched: 4. The CDR3 extends over 15 amino acids. Germline V gene data show CDR1 as KGHSH and CDR2 as LQKENI. Here the CDR3 DNA reads TGTGCCAGCTCACCGACCGGGACAGGGAATTCACCCCTCCACTTT. This gives the protein CASSPTGTGNSPLHF.

The gene calls are TRBV29-1 and TRBJ1-2; tentative D call: TRBD1 (5 bases). V was clipped by 3 bases and J by 8 bases, with 10 bases between them. The CDR3 totals 11 residues. Germline V CDR1 and CDR2: SQVTM, ANQGSEA. The CDR3 bases are TGCAGCGTTGAGCAGGGTGGGGGCTACACCTTC. Its protein is CSVEQGGGYTF.

The chain carries TRBV6-1 and TRBJ2-1; 8 bases line up with TRBD1. From germline, CDR1 is MNHNS and CDR2 SASEGT. The V segment lost 0 bases and the J segment 12 bases; nucleotides outside the gene matches: 7. CDR3 size: 14 residues. The CDR3 sequence: CASSEAGQGIGQFF. The CDR3 nucleotides read TGTGCCAGCAGTGAAGCCGGACAGGGAATTGGGCAGTTCTTC.

The chain carries TRBV28 and TRBJ1-6, with no clear D. Germline V gives CDR1 MDHEN, CDR2 SYDVKM. V dropped 3 bases and J dropped 7 bases, with 10 bases sitting between them. The CDR3 has 14 residues. In DNA, the CDR3 is TGTGCCAGCAGTTTGGGAGGTGGGAATTCACCCCTCCACTTT. This encodes CASSLGGGNSPLHF.